The clone carrying this TCR beta chain showed up many times. The antigen remains unidentified. This entry is derived from a study of T cell repertoires in cytomegalovirus infection. At the level of the study: It can be stated that public TCR beta signatures indicated CMV infection as well as a matching HLA type.

Germline V gene lookup returns CDR1 SGHTA and CDR2 FQGNSA. The CDR3 is 17 amino acids. V gave up 1 base and J gave up 0 bases; unmatched junction bases: 9. TCRdb called the reads again in MiXCR, with one record for every CDR3 protein. The sample has some 920,000 distinct CDR3 sequences; roughly 31% are singletons. Whole-study results and caveats: HLA-C-restricted CMV-specific TCR beta clonotypes were dominant in the ex vivo response. The study identified carriers of CMV plus the relevant HLA from cumulative public TCR beta family frequency.

This material consisted of cultured CD8+ T cells from PBMCs, taken from culture after CMV antigen stimulation. The source is a human donor in good health (CMV status not recorded). Some clones in this sample may be carry-over from other donors' samples. The chain has TRBV7-2 and TRBJ2-7; 7 nucleotides align to TRBD2. CDR3 sequence: CASSLDNWRGSSYEQYF. The CDR3 coding sequence is TGTGCCAGCAGCTTAGATAACTGGCGGGGGAGCTCCTACGAGCAGTACTTC.